This note documents a single T cell receptor (beta chain) sequence. The antigen is undetermined. The sample belongs to a study of Ad26.COV2.S vaccination and SARS-CoV-2 variants. Background on the study: Donor was assigned to the Ad26.COV2.S arm of trial COV1001. Dosing was one shot or two shots 56 days apart.

The CDR3 length is 16 residues. CDR1 SGDLS and CDR2 YYNGEE come from the germline V gene. The V gene end was trimmed by 3 bases and the J gene end by 4 bases; junction bases not matched to a gene: 5. Study-level results: The analyses of TCR breadth and depth may have understated the size of total T cell responses.

Treatment here: over 15 received Ad26.COV2.S at low or high dose, single or two shots; about 5 received placebo; per-sample allocation not given. Collection of samples fell on day 63 after the first vaccine or placebo injection. Ad26.COV2.S expressed prefusion-stabilized spike from the original Wuhan strain. Data came from immunoSEQ multiplex PCR; TCRdb stores just in-frame clones and leaves some out. The sample yields a few hundred thousand clones, roughly 90% seen once. The V gene is TRBV9, the J gene TRBJ2-6, with 9 nucleotides matching TRBD1. This sequence was found in a person aged 18-60 years who received the Ad26.COV2.S COVID-19 vaccine or a placebo. The sequencing here drew on peripheral blood, taken in a trial of Ad26.COV2.S vaccine versus placebo. The CDR3 loop is CASSAQGARGANVLTF. CDR3 DNA: TGTGCCAGCAGCGCACAGGGGGCGAGAGGGGCCAACGTCCTGACTTTC.